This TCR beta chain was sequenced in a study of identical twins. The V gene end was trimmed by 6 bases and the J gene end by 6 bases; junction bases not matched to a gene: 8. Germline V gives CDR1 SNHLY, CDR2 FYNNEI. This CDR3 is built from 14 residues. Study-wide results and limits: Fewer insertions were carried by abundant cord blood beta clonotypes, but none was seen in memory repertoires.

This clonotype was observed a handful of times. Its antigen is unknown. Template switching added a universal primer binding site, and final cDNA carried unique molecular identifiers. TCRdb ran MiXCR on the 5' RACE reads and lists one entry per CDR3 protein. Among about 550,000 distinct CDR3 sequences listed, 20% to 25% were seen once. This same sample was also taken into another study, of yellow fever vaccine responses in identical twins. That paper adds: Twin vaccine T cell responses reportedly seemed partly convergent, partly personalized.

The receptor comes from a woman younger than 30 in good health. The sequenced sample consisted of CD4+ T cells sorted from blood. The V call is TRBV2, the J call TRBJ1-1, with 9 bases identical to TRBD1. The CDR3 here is CASRRQGDGAEAFF. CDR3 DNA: TGTGCCAGCAGGCGACAGGGGGATGGCGCTGAAGCTTTCTTT.